The clone carrying this T cell receptor beta chain was recorded only once. Its antigen is not identified. These data come from a study of blood T cells in healthy people across ages. The study, taken as a whole, reports: Older age went with lower TCR beta diversity per million T cells, in a roughly linear way. Across samples, TCR beta diversity tracked strongly with naive T cell percentage.

Next came a second PCR, run for about 6 to 12 cycles, which used a sample-barcoded 5' primer along with a J-beta primer mix. Tags on each cDNA molecule came from a template-switch adaptor with 12 random nucleotides. TCRdb passed the 5' RACE reads through MiXCR, listing each CDR3 protein once. The sample has about 800,000 distinct CDR3 sequences, 35% to 50% seen once; the top ten hold 15% to 20%. Losses at the gene ends were 4 bases for V and 11 bases for J; bases not matched to a gene: 14. Germline CDR1 reads SGDLS; CDR2 reads YYNGEE. The CDR3 contains 16 residues. This sequence joins TRBV9 and TRBJ2-5, with 13 bases that match TRBD2. Sequenced input: blood. The clonotype originates from a man older than 75 in good health. The CDR3 coding sequence is TGTGCCAGCAGCCTAGGGACTAGCGGGACCCCGGATGAGCAGTACTTC. Residues: CASSLGTSGTPDEQYF.